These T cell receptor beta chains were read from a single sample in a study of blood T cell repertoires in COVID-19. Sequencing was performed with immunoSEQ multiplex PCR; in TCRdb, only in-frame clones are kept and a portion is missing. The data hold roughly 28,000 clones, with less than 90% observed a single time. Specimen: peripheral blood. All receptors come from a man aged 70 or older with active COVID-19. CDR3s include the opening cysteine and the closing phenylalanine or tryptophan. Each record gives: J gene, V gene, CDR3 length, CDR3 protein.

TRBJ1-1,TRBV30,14,CAWRVGRVLGEAFF
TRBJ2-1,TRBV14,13,CASSTFGGNEQFF
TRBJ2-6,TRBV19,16,CASSIDTSSGANVLTF
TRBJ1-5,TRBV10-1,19,CASPSSGQGLISSNQPQHF
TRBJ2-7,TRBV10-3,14,CAITPTGTPYEQYF
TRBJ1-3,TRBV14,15,CASSLQGFSGNTIYF
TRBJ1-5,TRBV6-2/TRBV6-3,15,CASSYIPGSNQPQHF
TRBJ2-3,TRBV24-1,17,CATSDSFTGLSTDTQYF
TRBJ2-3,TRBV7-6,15,CASSLAGGVTDTQYF
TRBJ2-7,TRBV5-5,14,CASSLDRVVRGQYF
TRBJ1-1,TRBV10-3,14,CAISESGGVTEAFF
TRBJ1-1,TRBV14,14,CASSQGGADTEAFF
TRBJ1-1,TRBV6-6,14,CASSTGQGAPEAFF
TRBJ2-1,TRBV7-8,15,CASSLVGRAYNEQFF
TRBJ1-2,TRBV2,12,CASLETGYGYTF
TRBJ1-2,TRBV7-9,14,CASSASTGNYGYTF
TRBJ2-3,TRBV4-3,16,CASSQDGAGITDTQYF
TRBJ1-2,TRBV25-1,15,CASSGETGGNYGYTF
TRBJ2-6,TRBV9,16,CASSVFSGAGANVLTF
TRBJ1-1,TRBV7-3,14,CASSTQGAGTEAFF
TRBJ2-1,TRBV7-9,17,CASSLLDRDRRYNEQFF
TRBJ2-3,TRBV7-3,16,CASSPPQLWGADTQYF
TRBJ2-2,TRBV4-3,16,CASSQDTRLHTGELFF
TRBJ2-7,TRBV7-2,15,CASSPPGVAFREQYF
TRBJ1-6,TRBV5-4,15,CASSTAVRQNSPLHF
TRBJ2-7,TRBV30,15,CAWTQRGGSSYEQYF
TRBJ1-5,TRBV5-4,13,CASSLETGQPQHF
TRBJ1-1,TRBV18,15,CASSPDLTGGPEAFF
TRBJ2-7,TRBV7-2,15,CASSSQGANSFPQYF
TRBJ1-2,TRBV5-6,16,CASSGTPGGEGYGYTF
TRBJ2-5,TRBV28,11,CASSLRETQYF
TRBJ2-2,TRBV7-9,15,CASSSSGGDTGELFF
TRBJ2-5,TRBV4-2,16,CASSQPSGGLQETQYF
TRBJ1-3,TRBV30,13,CAWDRENRNTIYF
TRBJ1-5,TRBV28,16,CASTGGHSRSNQPQHF
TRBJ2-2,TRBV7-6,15,CASSLVLTGTGELFF
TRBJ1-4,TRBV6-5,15,CASSYSSGGGEKLFF
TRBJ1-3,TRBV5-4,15,CASSSTGYGGNTIYF
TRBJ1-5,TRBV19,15,CASSMSHNSNQPQHF
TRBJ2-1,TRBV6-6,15,CASTNSGGRYNEQFF
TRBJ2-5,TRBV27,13,CASSSTGEETQYF
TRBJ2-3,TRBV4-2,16,CASSQKRGAYTDTQYF